This TCR beta chain came from a study of CD8 T cells in ankylosing spondylitis. Overall study findings and caveats: Peripheral blood held disease-linked clones only at relatively low frequency, and these were CD8+. Some motif variants had been reported before (in reactive arthritis synovial fluid and blood). It was reported that disease-linked clones were significantly enriched in matched ankylosing spondylitis synovial fluid.

A note on this clonotype: Antigen unknown.

The authors made TCR beta libraries by quantitative 5'-RACE with molecular barcodes. TCRdb fed the 5' RACE reads into MiXCR, producing one record per CDR3 protein. The table shows roughly 140,000 distinct CDR3 sequences, with under 45% occurring only once. The specimen was synovial fluid, either unsorted or a sorted T cell fraction (not recorded which). This receptor was obtained from a male donor with ankylosing spondylitis.

CDR3 sequence reads: CASIEGWKSPKLDTEAFF. In DNA, the CDR3 is TGTGCCAGCATCGAAGGGTGGAAAAGCCCCAAGCTCGACACTGAAGCTTTCTTT. The rearrangement joins TRBV2 to TRBJ1-1; D gene ambiguous. The CDR3 contains 18 residues. Germline loops: CDR1 SNHLY, CDR2 FYNNEI. V gave up 7 bases and J gave up 3 bases, with 27 bases separating them.